This paragraph covers one TCR beta chain sequence. Its antigen remains unidentified. Germline V gives CDR1 MNHEY, CDR2 SVGAGI. Trimming removed 10 bases at V and 3 bases at J, with 16 bases between. The CDR3 contains 13 residues. The data derive from a study of T cell responses to AZD1222 COVID-19 vaccine. Study-wide results and caveats: Donors were largely white British and mainly female; clonal diversity was possibly underestimated. Spike-specific TCRs gained breadth and depth after people received two AZD1222 doses. Spike-wide coverage was observed for vaccine-associated CD4 TCRs, with dominant responses at 160-218 and 743-854.

Profiling relied on immunoSEQ multiplex PCR, and the TCRdb table lists in-frame clones only, not all of them. The sample yields fewer than 120,000 clones, nearly 90% seen once. The J gene is TRBJ2-7, the V gene TRBV6-5, with D perhaps being TRBD1 or TRBD2 (6 bases each). The receptor comes from an adult in good health. The sample here was peripheral blood, taken on day 0 of AZD1222 vaccination. The CDR3 sequence is CATRRGVLYEQYF. Written as DNA, the CDR3 is TGTGCCACCCGGAGGGGGGTTCTCTACGAGCAGTACTTC.